This entry lists 27 T cell receptor beta chains sequenced from one sample in a study of blood T cells in healthy people across ages. With a J-beta primer mix and a sample-barcoded 5' primer, a second PCR ran about 7 to 12 cycles. One entry per CDR3 protein, called by TCRdb with MiXCR from the 5' RACE reads. The sample contains around 970,000 distinct CDR3 sequences, about 53% of which appear only once. Sequencing was done on a sample of blood. Every receptor here comes from a woman aged 60-75 years in good health.

This chain connects TRBV27 to TRBJ2-1; D is possibly TRBD2 (5 bases). CDR3 length equals 13 residues. The V and J ends lost 8 bases and 8 bases respectively, with 16 bases between them. Germline values: CDR1 MNHEY, CDR2 SMNVEV (reference sequence). The CDR3 sequence is CASGVSDFDEQFF. Written as DNA, the CDR3 is TGTGCCAGCGGTGTTAGCGATTTCGATGAGCAGTTCTTC.

This clonotype showed up just a few times. The chain has TRBV2 and TRBJ2-7, with D perhaps TRBD1 (5 bases). This CDR3 comprises 12 residues. Germline V gene lookup returns CDR1 SNHLY and CDR2 FYNNEI. Trimming removed 6 bases at V and 4 bases at J, with 10 bases between. The DNA of the CDR3 is TGTGCCAGCAGCGCGGACACTTACGAGCAGTACTTC. Translating it yields CASSADTYEQYF.

This sequence joins TRBV10-2 and TRBJ2-1, with D possibly matching TRBD2 (5 bases). V dropped 11 bases and J dropped 5 bases, with 16 bases sitting between them. This CDR3 has 13 amino acids. The germline V gene encodes CDR1 WSHSY and CDR2 SAAADI. This CDR3 is CAGNAPGNNEQFF. CDR3 DNA: TGCGCCGGCAACGCCCCGGGAAACAATGAGCAGTTCTTC.

This clonotype was counted a few times. The chain joins TRBV4-1 to TRBJ1-4; D not resolved. CDR3 length: 15 residues. Trimming took 4 bases from V and 4 from J, leaving 13 bases between them. Germline values: CDR1 MGHRA, CDR2 YSYEKL. In DNA, the CDR3 is TGCGCCAGCAGCCCAAGGACCAGGCTTAATGAAAAACTGTTTTTT. Translated: CASSPRTRLNEKLFF.

This clonotype was observed a handful of times. The chain recombines TRBV24-1 with TRBJ2-5, with 7 bases matching TRBD1. The germline V gene has CDR1 KGHDR and CDR2 SFDVKD. V was pared by 4 bases and J by 11 bases, with 15 bases of the junction left unmatched. CDR3 length: 15 amino acids. CDR3 in DNA: TGTGCCACCAGTGACGTGGAGACAGGGCCCAATGAGCAGTACTTC. The encoded protein is CATSDVETGPNEQYF.

The chain links TRBV24-1 to TRBJ1-5; D is uncertain. There are 13 residues in the CDR3. Germline V CDR1 and CDR2: KGHDR, SFDVKD. V was clipped by 7 bases and J by 9 bases, with 15 bases between them. In DNA form, the CDR3 reads TGTGCCACCAGCATCGGATCTTGGATGCCCCAGCATTTT. Its translation: CATSIGSWMPQHF.

This clonotype has a handful of counts. This could be a read error, since a much larger clone is one nucleotide away. The CDR3 region is CSAQLAGSYNEQYF. The CDR3, as DNA: TGCAGCGCTCAGTTAGCGGGGTCCTACAATGAGCAGTACTTC. V gene TRBV29-1 combines with J gene TRBJ2-1, with 8 nucleotides matching TRBD2. The assigned J gene may be wrong: the sequence end matches TRBJ2-7 better. Germline V lookup: CDR1 SQVTM, CDR2 ANQGSEA. The length of the CDR3 is 14 residues.

This chain uses TRBV12-3 or TRBV12-4 with TRBJ2-2; the match to TRBD1 covers 7 bases. The CDR3 has 15 amino acids. V shed 6 bases, J shed 0 bases, and the junction held 4 bases outside the gene matches. CDR3 residues: CASSTGDTNTGELFF. CDR3 bases: TGTGCCAGCAGCACAGGGGATACGAACACCGGGGAGCTGTTTTTT.

This clonotype appeared a few times. The chain uses TRBV3-1 and TRBJ2-3; tentative D call: TRBD1 (6 bases). CDR3 length: 13 residues. V lost 3 bases and J 4 bases, leaving 8 bases between the germline ends. Germline V gives CDR1 LGHDT, CDR2 YNNKEL (reference sequence). The CDR3 reads CASSHRTADTQYF. CDR3 sequence (DNA): TGTGCCAGCAGCCACCGGACAGCAGATACGCAGTATTTT.

The J gene is TRBJ2-5, the V gene TRBV7-3, with 10 bases identical to TRBD1. V lost 4 bases to trimming and J lost 2 bases; unmatched junction nucleotides: 4. The CDR3 covers 15 residues. Germline V gene lookup returns CDR1 SGHTA and CDR2 FQGTGA. CDR3 sequence: CASSSGTGVQETQYF. CDR3 coding DNA: TGTGCCAGCAGCTCCGGGACAGGGGTACAAGAGACCCAGTACTTC.

The V and J genes are TRBV29-1 and TRBJ2-5, with a possible D match to TRBD1 (6 bases). The CDR3 length is 12 residues. The germline V gene has CDR1 SQVTM and CDR2 ANQGSEA. V lost 7 bases and J 2 bases, leaving 11 bases between the germline ends. The CDR3 is CSAGTLQETQYF. The CDR3 coding sequence is TGCAGCGCCGGGACACTACAAGAGACCCAGTACTTC. Using reference TRBV29-1 and TRBJ2-5 for the parts outside the CDR3, the full variable domain is SAVISQKPSRDICQRGTSLTIQCQVDSQVTMMFWYRQQPGQSLTLIATANQGSEATYESGFVIDKFPISRPNLTFSTLTVSNMSPEDSSIYLCSAGTLQETQYFGPGTRLLVL.

The chain uses TRBV11-3 and TRBJ2-5; 8 positions agree with TRBD2. This CDR3 is built from 14 residues. From germline, CDR1 is SGHNT and CDR2 YENEEA. V lost 5 bases and J lost 4; bases outside the gene matches: 6. The CDR3 nucleotides read TGTGCCAGCAGCCAGGGACTAGATAGAGAGACCCAGTACTTC. Its protein product is CASSQGLDRETQYF.

The V gene is TRBV12-3 or TRBV12-4, the J gene TRBJ1-5, with D possibly matching TRBD1 (5 bases). Trimming left V 3 bases short and J 7 bases short, with 10 bases between. The CDR3 consists of 13 residues. CDR3 in amino acids: CASSFSRGQPQHF. CDR3 bases: TGTGCCAGCAGTTTCTCCCGGGGGCAGCCCCAGCATTTT.

Regarding this clonotype: The junction and the germline gene differ at one end; a read error may be behind it. CDR3 nucleotide sequence: TGTGCCAGCAGCCAAGCCTACCCGATCAATGGGCAGTTCTTC. As protein: CASSQAYPINGQFF. V and J are TRBV3-1 and TRBJ2-1; D uncertain. The CDR3 consists of 14 residues. Germline V gene sequence: CDR1 LGHDT, CDR2 YNNKEL (reference sequence).

The chain is built from TRBV2 and TRBJ2-7; TRBD2 agrees at 8 bases. Germline V CDR1 and CDR2: SNHLY, FYNNEI. J gave up 5 bases and V 6 bases, and 3 bases lay outside the gene matches. The CDR3 covers 12 residues. The CDR3 coding sequence is TGTGCCAGCAGGTCGGGAGGGCACGAGCAGTACTTC. Protein product: CASRSGGHEQYF.

The rearrangement joins TRBV30 to TRBJ1-4; 9 bases match TRBD1. V gave up 2 bases and J gave up 3 bases; unmatched junction bases: 4. CDR1 is GTSNPN, CDR2 SVGIG, per germline (reference sequence). The CDR3 consists of 15 residues. CDR3 coding DNA: TGTGCCTGGAGTTCTCGGACAGGGGCTAATGAAAAACTGTTTTTT. Residues: CAWSSRTGANEKLFF.

This clonotype has only a few counts. The rearrangement uses TRBV12-3 or TRBV12-4 and TRBJ1-2; D unclear. V was pared by 5 bases and J by 1 base, with 5 bases between. The CDR3 length is 12 residues. CDR3 in DNA: TGTGCCAGCAGTCATGATAACTATGGCTACACCTTC. Amino acid sequence: CASSHDNYGYTF.

V and J are TRBV28 and TRBJ2-7; weak D call: TRBD2 (6 bases). The V and J ends lost 7 bases and 2 bases respectively, with 12 bases between them. CDR1 and CDR2 (germline): MDHEN, SYDVKM. The CDR3 sequence is 13 residues long. Here the CDR3 DNA reads TGTGCCAGCAAGGAGGGAGGCCCCTACGAGCAGTACTTC. The encoded protein is CASKEGGPYEQYF.

The chain employs TRBV4-1 and TRBJ2-1; 7 nucleotides line up with TRBD2. CDR1 and CDR2 from the germline V gene are MGHRA and YSYEKL. V lost 4 bases and J lost 0; bases outside the gene matches: 3. This CDR3 contains 15 residues. The CDR3 nucleotides are TGCGCCAGCAGCCCGTGGACTAGCTCCTACAATGAGCAGTTCTTC. It is translated as CASSPWTSSYNEQFF.

The V call is TRBV20-1, the J call TRBJ2-3, with 15 bases fitting TRBD2. CDR1 and CDR2 (germline): DFQATT, SNEGSKA (reference sequence). The CDR3 is 17 residues long. V shed 3 bases and J 2 bases; nucleotides not matched to a gene: 6. The CDR3 DNA follows: TGCAGTGCTAGCAGGGGACTAGCGGGAGGTCTCACAGATACGCAGTATTTT. Protein sequence: CSASRGLAGGLTDTQYF.

The CDR3 protein is CASSPREATRTSGISREQYF. The CDR3 DNA reads as TGCGCCAGCAGCCCTCGCGAGGCTACACGGACTAGCGGGATTAGTCGGGAGCAGTACTTC. The chain uses TRBV4-1 and TRBJ2-5; 12 nucleotides line up with TRBD2. J was trimmed by 11 bases and V by 4 bases; bases with no gene match: 26. CDR3 length equals 20 residues. Germline V gene data show CDR1 as MGHRA and CDR2 as YSYEKL.

This clonotype turned up a few times. The chain is built from TRBV11-1 and TRBJ2-3; 8 positions agree with TRBD1. This CDR3 contains 17 residues. The germline gives CDR1 SGHAT, CDR2 FQDESV (reference sequence). Unmatched junction bases numbered 9, after V lost 1 base and J lost 3 bases. Here the CDR3 DNA reads TGTGCCAGCAGCTTAGTACTCCGGGACAGGACTACAGATACGCAGTATTTT. This codes for CASSLVLRDRTTDTQYF. Complete variable domain (other parts from reference TRBV11-1 and TRBJ2-3): EAEVAQSPRYKITEKSQAVAFWCDPISGHATLYWYRQILGQGPELLVQFQDESVVDDSQLPKDRFSAERLKGVDSTLKIQPAELGDSAMYLCASSLVLRDRTTDTQYFGPGTRLTVL.

The chain combines TRBV5-1 with TRBJ2-3; 7 bases agree with TRBD1. V lost 4 bases, J lost 4 bases, and 9 bases stayed unmatched. The CDR3 length is 15 residues. Per the germline V gene, CDR1 is SGHRS and CDR2 is YFSETQ. CDR3: CASSAPIQGADTQYF. CDR3 nucleotide sequence: TGCGCCAGCAGCGCCCCAATCCAGGGGGCAGATACGCAGTATTTT.

The V call is TRBV7-2, the J call TRBJ2-3; 8 bases match TRBD1. The CDR3 is 15 amino acids. The J segment lost 4 bases and the V segment lost 2 bases, leaving 5 bases of the junction unmatched. Germline V lookup: CDR1 SGHTA, CDR2 FQGNSA. The DNA of the CDR3 is TGTGCCAGCAGCTTATCGGACAGGGCCGCAGATACGCAGTATTTT. Protein: CASSLSDRAADTQYF.

Comment on this clonotype: A read error may explain this, as a much larger clone is one base away. The V gene is TRBV20-1, the J gene TRBJ2-1; possible D gene TRBD1, 5 bases. Germline V lookup: CDR1 DFQATT, CDR2 SNEGSKA (reference sequence). With 8 bases removed from V and 10 bases from J, the gap between germline ends came to 18 bases. The CDR3 consists of 12 residues. CDR3 DNA: TGCAGTCGACGCAGGGTTTCCTACGAGCAGTTCTTC. Translated: CSRRRVSYEQFF.

This clonotype was picked up a small number of times. The chain carries TRBV7-9 and TRBJ2-5; D is unresolved. The CDR3 spans 16 residues. Germline lookup yields CDR1 SEHNR and CDR2 FQNEAQ (reference sequence). The V end lost 5 bases, the J end lost 3 bases, and 19 bases lay between the germline ends. Written as DNA, the CDR3 is TGTGCCAGCAGCCGACGGGCGACGGAGATGGAAGAGACCCAGTACTTC. It encodes CASSRRATEMEETQYF.

The chain couples TRBV20-1 to TRBJ1-4, with 10 bases fitting TRBD1. J gave up 8 bases and V 0 bases, and 6 bases lay outside the gene matches. The CDR3 totals 15 residues. Per the germline V gene, CDR1 is DFQATT and CDR2 is SNEGSKA (reference sequence). CDR3 loop: CSARDDRGLKEKLFF. In nucleotides, the CDR3 is TGCAGTGCTAGAGACGACAGGGGGCTGAAGGAAAAACTGTTTTTT.